The 17 T cell receptor beta chains below all came from one sample that was sequenced in a study of regulatory T cells in long-lasting Graves disease. Arm-PCR of CDR3 regions with iRepertoire HTBI primers generated TCR beta libraries. MiXCR, run by TCRdb on the multiplex PCR reads, gives a single entry per CDR3 protein. The sample holds approximately 210,000 distinct CDR3 sequences, about a sixth seen once. Sample time point: newly diagnosed GD, antithyroid drugs for less than 3 months. Making the TCR library involved RNA that had been extracted from PBMCs. The sequencing here drew on peripheral blood mononuclear cells (PBMCs), taken at new diagnosis, from a patient treated with antithyroid drugs. The receptor set was obtained from a female donor with Graves disease.

This clonotype occurred many times. The rearrangement uses TRBV28 and TRBJ1-2, with TRBD1 as a possible D gene (5 bases). The V end was cut by 6 bases, the J end by 4 bases, with 12 bases between. Germline assignment: CDR1 MDHEN and CDR2 SYDVKM. CDR3 length equals 13 residues. This CDR3 is CASRQWGVYGYTF. DNA of the CDR3: TGTGCCAGCAGACAGTGGGGGGTCTATGGCTACACCTTC.

This clonotype was observed many times. The CDR3 region is CASSLRDRNTEAFF. The CDR3 DNA reads as TGTGCCAGCAGTCTTCGGGACAGGAACACTGAAGCTTTCTTT. V usage is TRBV2 and J usage is TRBJ1-1; 7 nucleotides match TRBD1. Germline CDR1 SNHLY, CDR2 FYNNEI. The trim removed 5 bases at V and 1 base at J, leaving 4 bases unmatched. CDR3 size: 14 residues. The entire variable domain, with the rest obtained from reference TRBV2 and TRBJ1-1, is as follows: EPEVTQTPSHQVTQMGQEVILRCVPISNHLYFYWYRQILGQKVEFLVSFYNNEISEKSEIFDDQFSVERPDGSNFTLKIRSTKLEDSAMYFCASSLRDRNTEAFFGQGTRLTVV.

This clonotype was observed many times. The genes are TRBV11-1 and TRBJ2-7, with D possibly TRBD1 on 6 matching bases. Per the germline V gene, CDR1 is SGHAT and CDR2 is FQDESV (reference sequence). The CDR3 is made up of 16 amino acids. Trimming cost V 5 bases and J 3 bases, with 20 bases left between them. CDR3 coding DNA: TGTGCCAGCAGCCCTACAGGGTACGAGGGGTACTACGAGCAGTACTTC. Residues: CASSPTGYEGYYEQYF.

This clonotype has more than one count but fewer than ten. The CDR3 nucleotides read TGTGCCAGCAGCGAAAGGGTGGTCGGTGGCTACACCTTC. It encodes CASSERVVGGYTF. The V gene is TRBV5-6, the J gene TRBJ1-2, with D unclear. The CDR3 spans 13 residues. Germline values: CDR1 SGHDT, CDR2 YYEEEE. V was clipped by 4 bases and J by 7 bases, with 14 bases between them.

A word on this clonotype: A far larger clone is just one base off, so this is likely a read error. The chain employs TRBV6-2 or TRBV6-3 and TRBJ1-6; tentative D call: TRBD1 (5 bases). Trimming cost V 5 bases and J 8 bases, with 16 bases left between them. The CDR3 contains 15 residues. The germline CDR1 and CDR2 sequences are MNHEY and SVGEGT. The CDR3 protein is CASSESYGTDSPLHF. CDR3 sequence (DNA): TGTGCCAGCAGTGAGTCATATGGGACGGATTCACCCCTCCACTTT.

The chain recombines TRBV29-1 with TRBJ2-1, with a tentative D call TRBD1 (6 bases). The germline gives CDR1 SQVTM, CDR2 ANQGSEA. V lost 0 bases, J lost 6 bases, and 6 bases lay in between. The CDR3 is 12 amino acids. The CDR3 nucleotides are TGCAGCGTTGAAGACAGGGGCAATGAGCAGTTCTTC. This sequence encodes CSVEDRGNEQFF.

In this sample, this clonotype turned up many times. This chain links TRBV15 with TRBJ1-5; a weak D match, TRBD1 (5 bases). V was cut by 2 bases and J by 7 bases, with 6 bases left in between. Germline V gene sequence: CDR1 LNHNV, CDR2 YYDKDF (reference sequence). The CDR3 is 12 residues long. CDR3 DNA sequence: TGTGCCACCAGCAGACAGGGACAGCCCCAGCATTTT. This codes for CATSRQGQPQHF. The variable domain in full, with the rest retrieved from reference TRBV15 and TRBJ1-5, is DAMVIQNPRYQVTQFGKPVTLSCSQTLNHNVMYWYQQKSSQAPKLLFHYYDKDFNNEADTPDNFQSRRPNTSFCFLDIRSPGLGDTAMYLCATSRQGQPQHFGDGTRLSIL.

This clonotype was seen many times. The chain carries TRBV4-1 and TRBJ2-7, with a weak D call TRBD2 (6 bases). The CDR3 runs 15 residues. Looked up from germline, CDR1 is MGHRA and CDR2 is YSYEKL. V gave up 0 bases and J gave up 4 bases, with 13 bases separating them. CDR3 sequence (DNA): TGCGCCAGCAGCCAAGAAGACCGGGAGCAATACGAGCAGTACTTC. Protein product: CASSQEDREQYEQYF.

This clonotype showed up many times. The chain uses TRBV12-3 or TRBV12-4 and TRBJ1-1, with a tentative D call TRBD1 (5 bases). Trimming took 6 bases from V and 4 from J, leaving 15 bases between them. The CDR3 covers 14 residues. DNA for the CDR3: TGTGCCAGCAGCCACAGCGGGGGTGGCACTGAAGCTTTCTTT. It codes for CASSHSGGGTEAFF.

In its sample, this clonotype was seen a few times. The chain links TRBV11-2 to TRBJ2-3, with D uncertain. The CDR3 is 14 amino acids. Germline CDR1 SGHAT, CDR2 FQNNGV. The V and J ends lost 5 bases and 3 bases respectively, with 12 bases between them. The CDR3 spells CASSPYLETDTQYF. The CDR3 coding sequence is TGTGCCAGCAGCCCCTATCTCGAAACAGATACGCAGTATTTT. Combining the CDR3 with reference TRBV11-2 and TRBJ2-3 gives the whole variable domain EAGVAQSPRYKIIEKRQSVAFWCNPISGHATLYWYQQILGQGPKLLIQFQNNGVVDDSQLPKDRFSAERLKGVDSTLKIQPAKLEDSAVYLCASSPYLETDTQYFGPGTRLTVL.

This clonotype was seen repeatedly, ten times or more. The rearrangement joins TRBV12-3 or TRBV12-4 to TRBJ2-7, with TRBD2 matching 8 bases. CDR3 length: 20 residues. The V gene end was trimmed by 6 bases and the J gene end by 2 bases; junction bases not matched to a gene: 24. The CDR3 is CASSSPYAQTGGAKAYEQYF. The DNA for the CDR3 is TGTGCCAGCAGCTCCCCGTATGCACAGACGGGAGGGGCAAAAGCCTACGAGCAGTACTTC.

The CDR3 reads CASNDLSGRADTQYF. CDR3 nucleotide sequence: TGTGCCAGCAACGACCTTAGCGGGAGGGCCGATACGCAGTATTTT. The chain employs TRBV11-3 and TRBJ2-3, with 11 bases lining up with TRBD2. V lost 7 bases and J lost 6; bases outside the gene matches: 9. This CDR3 is 15 amino acids long. Germline CDR1 SGHNT, CDR2 YENEEA.

V gene TRBV6-5 combines with J gene TRBJ2-6; D is unclear. V dropped 3 bases and J dropped 0 bases, with 6 bases sitting between them. Germline CDR1 reads MNHEY; CDR2 reads SVGAGI. This CDR3 has 15 amino acids. CDR3 in DNA: TGTGCCAGCAGTTATGGTTACTCTGGGGCCAACGTCCTGACTTTC. As protein: CASSYGYSGANVLTF.

DNA of the CDR3: TGTGCCAGCAGCTCTTTCATCAACCAAGAGACCCAGTACTTC. This gives the protein CASSSFINQETQYF. The rearrangement links TRBV9 to TRBJ2-5; unclear D gene. Germline V gene lookup returns CDR1 SGDLS and CDR2 YYNGEE. CDR3 length equals 14 residues. Trimming pared 4 bases from V and 0 bases from J, leaving 10 bases between.

This clonotype was seen more than once but under ten times. The chain has TRBV4-1 and TRBJ2-7; 11 positions match TRBD2. Germline V gives CDR1 MGHRA, CDR2 YSYEKL. The ends lost 4 bases at V and 2 bases at J; junction bases unmatched: 1. The CDR3 runs 14 residues. CDR3 loop: CASSPTSGAYEQYF. The DNA of the CDR3 is TGCGCCAGCAGCCCGACTAGCGGGGCCTACGAGCAGTACTTC.

This clonotype came up many times. The chain uses TRBV3-1 and TRBJ2-5; 7 bases map to TRBD1. CDR3 length: 15 residues. Germline V gives CDR1 LGHDT, CDR2 YNNKEL (reference sequence). V trimming: 0 bases; J trimming: 3 bases; junction bases outside the gene matches: 4. CDR3 DNA: TGTGCCAGCAGCCAAGACAGGGGGTTGGAAGAGACCCAGTACTTC. The encoded protein is CASSQDRGLEETQYF.

This clonotype was observed a handful of times. The J gene is TRBJ2-7, the V gene TRBV4-2; D perhaps matches TRBD2 (5 bases). Deletions cut 0 bases from V and 0 bases from J, with 6 bases between. This CDR3 is 14 amino acids long. Germline-derived CDR1 and CDR2 are LGHNA and YNFKEQ. The CDR3 protein is CASSQELVSYEQYF. The CDR3 DNA follows: TGTGCCAGCAGCCAAGAACTAGTCTCCTACGAGCAGTACTTC.